A selection of T cell receptor beta chains follows, all from one sample in a study of blood T cell repertoires in COVID-19. Repertoires were generated with immunoSEQ multiplex PCR, while TCRdb's copy carries only in-frame clones and drops some. The sample shows about 220,000 clones, over 80% of them seen only once. The sample comprised PBMCs or T cells enriched from blood (not recorded which). Receptors originate from a woman aged 40-49 years who had recovered from COVID-19. CDR3s include the opening cysteine and the closing phenylalanine or tryptophan. D genes are given only for firm matches. Some rows have no size entry. The others give once, few or many, or a class for an expanded clone.

v_gene	abundance	j_gene	d_gene	CDR3aa	CDR3nt
TRBV15	-	TRBJ2-7	-	CATSRDRGYYEQYF	TGTGCCACCAGCAGAGACCGGGGGTACTACGAGCAGTACTTC
TRBV27	-	TRBJ1-1	-	CASSAQVYTEAFF	TGTGCCAGCAGTGCGCAAGTCTACACTGAAGCTTTCTTT
TRBV28	-	TRBJ1-1	-	CASSLPDPWNTEAFF	TGTGCCAGCAGTTTACCAGATCCCTGGAACACTGAAGCTTTCTTT
TRBV30	-	TRBJ2-3	-	CAWSPGMGTDTQYF	TGTGCCTGGAGTCCGGGGATGGGAACAGATACGCAGTATTTT
TRBV12-3/TRBV12-4	-	TRBJ1-1	TRBD1	CASSFGQGIGAFF	TGTGCCAGCAGTTTTGGACAGGGGATTGGAGCTTTCTTT
TRBV18	few	TRBJ1-4	TRBD1	CASSLGQGNEKLFF	TGTGCCAGCTCACTGGGACAGGGAAATGAAAAACTGTTTTTT
TRBV5-1	once	TRBJ2-5	TRBD2	CASSTGLAGAQETQYF	TGCGCCAGCAGCACGGGACTAGCGGGAGCCCAAGAGACCCAGTACTTC
TRBV6-5	-	TRBJ2-3	-	CASSEDTQYF	TGTGCCAGCTCCGAGGATACGCAGTATTTT
TRBV4-1	-	TRBJ2-5	-	CASSQAGLGEETQYF	TGCGCCAGCAGCCAGGCTGGGCTAGGGGAAGAGACCCAGTACTTC
TRBV28	-	TRBJ1-2	-	CAVSLNYGYTF	TGTGCGGTCTCCCTAAACTATGGCTACACCTTC
TRBV11-3	once	TRBJ2-6	-	CASSTRAKGSGANVLTF	TGTGCCAGCAGCACCAGGGCCAAAGGCTCTGGGGCCAACGTCCTGACTTTC
TRBV6-5	-	TRBJ1-2	TRBD1	CASNRGTGYGYTF	TGTGCCAGCAATCGCGGGACAGGGTATGGCTACACCTTC
TRBV10-2	few	TRBJ2-4	-	CASSDRNIQYF	TGCGCCAGCAGCGACAGAAACATTCAGTACTTC
TRBV2	-	TRBJ1-2	TRBD1	CASSYTGDGYTF	TGTGCCAGCAGTTATACAGGGGATGGCTACACCTTC
TRBV29-1	few	TRBJ1-3	-	CSVPDYSGNTIYF	TGCAGCGTTCCGGACTACTCTGGAAACACCATATATTTT
TRBV19	once	TRBJ2-2	-	CASSIRADTGELFF	TGTGCCAGTAGTATAAGAGCGGACACCGGGGAGCTGTTTTTT
TRBV11-2	once	TRBJ1-4	-	CASSLDRQGSEKLFF	TGTGCCAGCAGCTTAGATCGGCAGGGTTCAGAAAAACTGTTTTTT
TRBV7-9	-	TRBJ2-3	-	CAIQGRGSTDTQYF	TGTGCCATCCAGGGCAGGGGAAGCACAGATACGCAGTATTTT
TRBV20-1	-	TRBJ2-1	-	CSARVRNEQFF	TGCAGTGCTAGAGTCAGGAATGAGCAGTTCTTC
TRBV7-9	-	TRBJ1-2	-	CASSASGQVGYTF	TGTGCCAGCAGCGCAAGCGGGCAAGTGGGGTACACCTTC
TRBV3-1/TRBV3-2	-	TRBJ2-4	TRBD1	CASSPGTGGKGYF	TGTGCCAGCAGCCCCGGGACAGGGGGAAAAGGGTACTTC
TRBV28	-	TRBJ1-1	-	CASSALDSNTEAFF	TGTGCCAGCAGTGCACTGGACAGTAACACTGAAGCTTTCTTT
TRBV13	-	TRBJ2-7	-	CASSSRQTYEQYF	TGTGCCAGCAGCTCCCGACAGACTTACGAGCAGTACTTC
TRBV6-5	few	TRBJ2-6	-	CASSYFGSGANVLTF	TGTGCCAGCAGTTACTTCGGCTCTGGGGCCAACGTCCTGACTTTC
TRBV5-1	-	TRBJ2-3	TRBD2	CASSPEYLAEAAADTQYF	TGCGCCAGCAGCCCGGAATATCTAGCGGAAGCAGCAGCAGATACGCAGTATTTT
TRBV9	-	TRBJ2-5	-	CASSVTSQETQYF	TGTGCCAGCAGCGTAACATCCCAAGAGACCCAGTACTTC